This entry concerns a single T cell receptor (beta chain). Its antigen is still unknown. The data are from a study of vaccination and CD4 T cells after COVID-19. Oncomine TCR Beta short-read sequencing was applied to DNA from cultured CD4+ T cells. One entry per CDR3 protein, called by TCRdb with MiXCR from the PCR reads. The sample holds under 7,500 distinct CDR3 sequences, approximately 60% seen once. Treatment specified: roughly ten-day PBMC culture with coronavirus spike peptide pools or control peptides (ViraFEST assay). Investigators obtained the unexposed donor's CD4+ T cells before the COVID-19 pandemic (2011-2018). The germline gives CDR1 DFQATT, CDR2 SNEGSKA (reference sequence). The CDR3 loop spans 15 amino acids. The V and J ends lost 6 bases and 5 bases respectively, with 17 bases between them.

The chain couples TRBV20-1 to TRBJ1-6; maybe TRBD1 (6 bases). The specimen was CD4+ T cells from blood, cultured in vitro. The clonotype was recovered from a human donor in good health. The CDR3 DNA reads TGCAGTGCCGTCCTTGGACAGTTAAATAATTCACCCCTCCACTTT. Amino acid sequence: CSAVLGQLNNSPLHF.